This TCR beta chain was captured by sequencing in a study of blood T cells in healthy people across ages. The study's findings and limits: PBMCs went unsorted, and a conclusive naive versus antigen-experienced comparison was therefore prevented.

CDR1 MNHEY and CDR2 SVGAGI come from the germline V gene. The CDR3 contains 18 residues. Remarks on this clonotype: No antigen is known for it. Mismatch with germline at one junction end may stem from a read error.

Next came a second PCR, run for about 7 to 12 cycles, which used a sample-barcoded 5' primer along with a J-beta primer mix. TCRdb passed the 5' RACE reads through MiXCR, listing each CDR3 protein once. The sample holds fewer than 1.5 million distinct CDR3 sequences; roughly 45% are singletons and the top ten take less than 8%. This sequence was found in a woman in her late teens or twenties in good health. The source material was blood. The chain uses TRBV6-5 and TRBJ2-1; 8 bases agree with TRBD1. The CDR3 DNA reads as TGCGCCAGCAGTTACGCGGCGTCAGGGGGCGCGTTATACAATGAGCAGTTCTTC. This translates into CASSYAASGGALYNEQFF.